The T cell receptor (beta chain) described here comes from a study of blood T cells in healthy people across ages (dated by TCRdb to between 2014 and 2016). Study-level background: In model experiments, template switching captured roughly one uniquely barcoded TCR beta cDNA molecule for every two T cells. The donors were divided into four age groups: young (average around 16 years), middle-aged (roughly 40), aged (under 70) and long-lived (about 80). The study measured age-related changes in TCR beta repertoire diversity using deep sequencing normalized with unique cDNA molecular identifiers. To avoid experimental bias, donors of different ages were distributed randomly across sequencing lanes. Two additional independent replicas of 1 million unique cDNA reads from the same blood draw were analyzed for two donors (one aged 18 to 30 and one aged 80 or older).

Trimmed from V: 5 bases; trimmed from J: 4 bases; junction bases lacking a gene match: 9. From its cysteine to its phenylalanine, the CDR3 spans 16 amino acids. Here the CDR3 DNA is all that survives: 48 bases in frame from base 1. CDR1 LGHNA and CDR2 YNFKEQ are derived from the germline V gene. Notes on this clonotype: The antigen it binds to is not known. Base-call qualities are not available, and no considerably larger clone is one nucleotide away.

Libraries came from 5' RACE. TCRdb lists the instrument as Illumina HiSeq 2500. A second PCR of about 6 to 12 cycles was run with a J-beta primer mix and a sample-barcoded 5' primer. A template-switch 5' adaptor carrying 12 random nucleotides introduced a unique molecular identifier onto each TCR beta cDNA molecule. Each sample yielded at least 3 million CDR3-containing paired-end reads. First-strand cDNA was synthesized from all RNA with the Mint cDNA synthesis kit, primed by a TRBC-specific oligonucleotide. All cDNA was treated with uracil-DNA glycosylase and then went through a first 18-cycle PCR with the universal primers M1SS and BC2_uni_R. On the study's bioinformatics: Each sample was normalized by randomly selecting 1 million high-quality reads, each carrying a distinct molecular identifier. Instead of being binned into consensus sequences, reads with shared molecular identifiers were discarded. MiTCR, run with a Q25 quality threshold and the strictest error-elimination algorithm, handled CDR3 identification, clonotype clustering and error correction. Lower-bound total TCR beta diversity was estimated with a nonparametric unseen species model using Euler transformation. TCRdb reprocessed the public reads (quality trimming at Q25 with fastp, clone calling with MiXCR) and kept in-frame beta chains. Under each unique CDR3 protein, matching rows form one entry showing the most common genes and DNA. The V and J calls follow TCRdb's processing rather than the paper's. This sample comprises under 1,000,000 distinct CDR3 sequences, around half of them detected only once. The ten most abundant clones make up 18% of the sample.

Here is what the overall study found, with its caveats: Because profiling used bulk unsorted PBMCs, naive and antigen-experienced compartments could not be compared conclusively. Observed TCR beta diversity correlated strongly with the percentage of naive T cells measured by flow cytometry. As age increased, observed TCR beta diversity per million T cells dropped in a roughly linear way, and a significant reduction was already evident by age about 40. The CMV infection status of donors was not known, potentially confounding age-related changes in expanded clonotypes. Estimates of total diversity based on one million sequenced T cells were regarded as lower bounds and as underestimates. The long-lived group showed more naive CD4+ T cells, fewer expanded clones and increased TCR diversity than the aged group, suggesting age selection.

Systemically healthy Caucasian individuals from Russia, roughly 40 in total and aged roughly 6 to 90 years, were included as donors. Around 10 milliliters of peripheral blood were collected from each donor into EDTA-treated Vacutainer tubes. PBMCs were isolated by Ficoll-Paque density-gradient centrifugation, with at least 6 million obtained per sample. Trizol reagent was used to extract total RNA from the PBMCs, yielding at least 5.5 micrograms per sample. For every donor, an aliquot of PBMCs went through flow cytometry to measure the percentages of naive CD45RAhigh/CD27high T cells. The V and J genes are TRBV4-2 and TRBJ2-1; 9 junctional bases match TRBD2. Input material: blood. The sequence was obtained from a man aged 80 or over in good health. The sequenced DNA: TGTGCCAGCAGCTGGGGGGCCAGCGGGGGGTACAATGAGCAGTTCTTC. Its product reads: CASSWGASGGYNEQFF.